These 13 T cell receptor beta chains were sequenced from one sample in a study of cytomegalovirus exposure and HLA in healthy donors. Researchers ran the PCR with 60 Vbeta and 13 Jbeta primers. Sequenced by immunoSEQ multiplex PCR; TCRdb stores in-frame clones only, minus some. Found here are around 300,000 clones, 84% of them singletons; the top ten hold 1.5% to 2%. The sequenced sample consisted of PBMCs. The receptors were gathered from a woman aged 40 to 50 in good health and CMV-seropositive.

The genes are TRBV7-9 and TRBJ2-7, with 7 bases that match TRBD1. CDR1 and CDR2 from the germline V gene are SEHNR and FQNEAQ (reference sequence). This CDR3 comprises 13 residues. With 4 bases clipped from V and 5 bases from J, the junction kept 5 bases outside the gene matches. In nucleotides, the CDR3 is TGTGCCAGCAGCTCCACAGGGGCCCACGAGCAGTACTTC. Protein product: CASSSTGAHEQYF.

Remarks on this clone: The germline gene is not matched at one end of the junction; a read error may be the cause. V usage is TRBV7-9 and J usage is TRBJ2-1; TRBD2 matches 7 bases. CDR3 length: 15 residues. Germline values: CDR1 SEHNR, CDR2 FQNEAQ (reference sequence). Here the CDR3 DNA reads TGTTCCAGCAGCTTAGTGGCGGGAGTACAGCAAGAGCAGTTCTTC. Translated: CSSSLVAGVQQEQFF.

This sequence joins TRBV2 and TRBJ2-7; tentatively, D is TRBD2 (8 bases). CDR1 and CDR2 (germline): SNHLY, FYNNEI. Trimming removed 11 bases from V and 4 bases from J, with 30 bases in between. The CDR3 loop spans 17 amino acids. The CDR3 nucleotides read TGTGCCTCCCAAGGGGGCCTCAGCGGGGGACTGAAATACGAGCAGTACTTC. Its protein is CASQGGLSGGLKYEQYF. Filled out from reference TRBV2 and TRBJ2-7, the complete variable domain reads EPEVTQTPSHQVTQMGQEVILRCVPISNHLYFYWYRQILGQKVEFLVSFYNNEISEKSEIFDDQFSVERPDGSNFTLKIRSTKLEDSAMYFCASQGGLSGGLKYEQYFGPGTRLTVT.

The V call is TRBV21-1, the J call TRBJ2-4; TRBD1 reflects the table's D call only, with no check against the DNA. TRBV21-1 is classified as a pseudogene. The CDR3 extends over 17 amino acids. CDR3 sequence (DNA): TGTGCCAGCAGCAGCGAGTTGTGGTACAGGGACGGAAACATTCAGTACTTC. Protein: CASSSELWYRDGNIQYF.

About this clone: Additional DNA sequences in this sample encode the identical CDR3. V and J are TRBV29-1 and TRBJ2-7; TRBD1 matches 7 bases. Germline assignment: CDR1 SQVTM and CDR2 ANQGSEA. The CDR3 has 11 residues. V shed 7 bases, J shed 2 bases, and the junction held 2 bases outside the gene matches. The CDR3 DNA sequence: TGCAGCGCCGGACAGGCCTACGAGCAGTACTTC. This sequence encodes CSAGQAYEQYF.

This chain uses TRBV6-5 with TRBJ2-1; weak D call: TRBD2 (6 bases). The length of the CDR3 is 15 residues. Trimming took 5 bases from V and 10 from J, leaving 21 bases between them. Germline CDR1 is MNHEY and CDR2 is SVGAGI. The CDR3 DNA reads TGTGCCAGCAGTCAAAATCTGAATGGGCTAGCGGAGCAGTTCTTC. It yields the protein CASSQNLNGLAEQFF.

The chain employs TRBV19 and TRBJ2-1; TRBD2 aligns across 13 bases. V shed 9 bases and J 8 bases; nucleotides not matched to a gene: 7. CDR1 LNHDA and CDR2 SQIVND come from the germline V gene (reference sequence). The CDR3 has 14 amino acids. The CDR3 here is CARRTSGSGDEQFF. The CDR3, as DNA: TGTGCCAGGCGGACTAGCGGGAGTGGTGATGAGCAGTTCTTC.

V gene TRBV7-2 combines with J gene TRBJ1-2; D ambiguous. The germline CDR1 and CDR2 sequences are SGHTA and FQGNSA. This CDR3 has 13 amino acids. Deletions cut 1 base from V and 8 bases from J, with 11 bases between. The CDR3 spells CASSLGPKRGYTF. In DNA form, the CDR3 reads TGTGCCAGCAGCTTAGGACCTAAGAGGGGCTACACCTTC.

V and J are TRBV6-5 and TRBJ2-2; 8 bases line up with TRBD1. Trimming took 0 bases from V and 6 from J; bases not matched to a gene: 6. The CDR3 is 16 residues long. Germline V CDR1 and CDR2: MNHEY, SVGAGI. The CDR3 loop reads CASSYSNRGYAGELFF. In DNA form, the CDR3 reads TGTGCCAGCAGTTACTCCAACAGGGGGTATGCCGGGGAGCTGTTTTTT.

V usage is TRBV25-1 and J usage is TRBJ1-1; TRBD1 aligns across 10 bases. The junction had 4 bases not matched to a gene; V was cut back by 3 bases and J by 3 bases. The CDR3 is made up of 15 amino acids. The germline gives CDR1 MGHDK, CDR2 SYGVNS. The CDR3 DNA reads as TGTGCCAGCAGTGATCCCGGGACAGGGGACACTGAAGCTTTCTTT. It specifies CASSDPGTGDTEAFF.

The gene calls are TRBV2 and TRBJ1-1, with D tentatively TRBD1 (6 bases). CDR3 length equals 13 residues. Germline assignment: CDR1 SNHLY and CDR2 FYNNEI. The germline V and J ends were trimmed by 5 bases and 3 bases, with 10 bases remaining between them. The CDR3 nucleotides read TGTGCCAGCAGTCAACAGGGCTACACTGAAGCTTTCTTT. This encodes CASSQQGYTEAFF.

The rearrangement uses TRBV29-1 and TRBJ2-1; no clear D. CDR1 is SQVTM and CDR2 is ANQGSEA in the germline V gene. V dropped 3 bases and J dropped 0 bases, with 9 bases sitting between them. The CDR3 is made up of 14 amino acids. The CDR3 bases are TGCAGCGTTGATCGGTTACGCTCCTACAATGAGCAGTTCTTC. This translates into CSVDRLRSYNEQFF.

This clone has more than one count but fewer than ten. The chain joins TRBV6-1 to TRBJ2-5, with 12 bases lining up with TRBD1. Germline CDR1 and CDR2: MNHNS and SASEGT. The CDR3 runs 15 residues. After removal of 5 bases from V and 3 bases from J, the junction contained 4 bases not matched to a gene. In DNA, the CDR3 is TGTGCCAGCAGTCCCGGGACAGGGGGCAAAGAGACCCAGTACTTC. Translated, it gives CASSPGTGGKETQYF.